This T cell receptor (beta chain) was sequenced in a study of blood T cell repertoires in COVID-19. Here immunoSEQ multiplex PCR was the method, and the copy in TCRdb shows in-frame clones only, minus some. Of about 310,000 clones in the sample, over 85% were seen once. V lost 5 bases, J lost 5 bases, and 12 bases lay in between. Germline V CDR1 and CDR2: SGHTA, FQGNSA. The CDR3 covers 13 residues. V and J are TRBV7-2 and TRBJ2-5, with D tentatively TRBD1 (6 bases). This TCR was sampled from a woman in her thirties who had recovered from COVID-19. What was sequenced was PBMCs or T cells enriched from blood (not recorded which). The CDR3 spells CASSIRGKETQYF. The DNA for the CDR3 is TGTGCCAGCAGCATCAGGGGAAAGGAGACCCAGTACTTC.